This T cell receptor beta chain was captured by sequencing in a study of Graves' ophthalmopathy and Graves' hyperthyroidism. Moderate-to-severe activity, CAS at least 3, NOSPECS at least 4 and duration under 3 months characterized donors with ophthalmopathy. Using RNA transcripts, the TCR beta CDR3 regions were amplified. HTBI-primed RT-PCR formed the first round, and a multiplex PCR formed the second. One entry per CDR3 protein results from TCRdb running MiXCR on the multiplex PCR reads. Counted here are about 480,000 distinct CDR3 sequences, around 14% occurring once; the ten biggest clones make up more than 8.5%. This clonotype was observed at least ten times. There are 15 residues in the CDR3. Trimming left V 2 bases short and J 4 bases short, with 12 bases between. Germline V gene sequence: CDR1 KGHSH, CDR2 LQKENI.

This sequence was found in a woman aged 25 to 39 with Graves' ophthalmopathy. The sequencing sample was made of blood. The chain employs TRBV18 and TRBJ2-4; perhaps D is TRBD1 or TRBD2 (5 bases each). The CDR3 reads CASSPVGDPKNIQYF. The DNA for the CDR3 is TGTGCCAGCTCACCAGTGGGGGACCCTAAAAACATTCAGTACTTC.